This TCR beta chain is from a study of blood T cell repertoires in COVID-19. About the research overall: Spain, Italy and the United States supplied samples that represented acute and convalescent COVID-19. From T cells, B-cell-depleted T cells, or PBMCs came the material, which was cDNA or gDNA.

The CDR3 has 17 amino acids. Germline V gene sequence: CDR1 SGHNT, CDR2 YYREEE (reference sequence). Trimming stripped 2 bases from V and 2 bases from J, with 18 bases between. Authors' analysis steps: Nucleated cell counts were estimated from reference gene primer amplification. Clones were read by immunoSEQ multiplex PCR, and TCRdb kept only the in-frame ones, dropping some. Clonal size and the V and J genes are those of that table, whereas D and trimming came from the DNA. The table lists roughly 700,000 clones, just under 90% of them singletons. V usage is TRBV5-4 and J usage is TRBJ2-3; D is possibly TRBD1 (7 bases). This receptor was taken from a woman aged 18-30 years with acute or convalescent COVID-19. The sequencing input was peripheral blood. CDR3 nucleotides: TGTGCCAGCAGCTTAGGGAGGACAGGCGTTGTCACAGATACGCAGTATTTT. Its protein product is CASSLGRTGVVTDTQYF.